The sample holds many counts of the clone carrying this TCR beta chain. The antigen is undetermined. The sample originates from a study of identical twins. Study observations and caveats: Excess twin sharing in beta out-of-frame sequences was weaker.

Template switching added a universal primer binding site, and final cDNA carried unique molecular identifiers. TCRdb re-analysed the 5' RACE reads in MiXCR, keeping a single row per CDR3 protein. The sample yields roughly 290,000 distinct CDR3 sequences, roughly 10% seen once. This CDR3 contains 15 residues. Between the trimmed V and J ends, which lost 0 bases and 2 bases, there was a span of 11 bases. Germline CDR1 and CDR2: SGHRS and YFSETQ. The same specimen was also included in a second study, on yellow fever vaccine responses in identical twins.

This receptor was identified in a woman aged 18-30 years in good health. This chain joins TRBV5-1 and TRBJ2-5, with a possible D match to TRBD1 (6 bases). The sequenced sample consisted of CD8+ T cells sorted from blood. The CDR3 DNA reads TGCGCCAGCAGCTTGGAGGCAGGGGTTCAAGAGACCCAGTACTTC. Translation: CASSLEAGVQETQYF. The whole variable domain, filled in from reference TRBV5-1 and TRBJ2-5, reads KAGVTQTPRYLIKTRGQQVTLSCSPISGHRSVSWYQQTPGQGLQFLFEYFSETQRNKGNFPGRFSGRQFSNSRSEMNVSTLELGDSALYLCASSLEAGVQETQYFGPGTRLLVL.